This T cell receptor (beta chain) was profiled in a study of Graves' ophthalmopathy and Graves' hyperthyroidism. Across the whole study: The study drew peripheral blood at initial diagnosis, before any treatment. Overall study findings and caveats: Most expanded thyroid clonotypes above 0.001 frequency also appeared in blood.

On this clonotype: Its antigen is not identified. A clone one base away is much larger, so this may be a read error.

RNA transcripts served as template for amplifying TCR beta CDR3 sequences. RT-PCR with HTBI primers came first, then second-round multiplex PCR. TCRdb analysed the multiplex PCR reads with MiXCR anew, one entry per CDR3 protein. The profile shows about 740,000 distinct CDR3 sequences, around 40% of them singletons. Exclusion covered patients with other autoimmune diseases or uncontrolled infections (as well as pregnancy or lactation). Sequenced: peripheral blood. The receptor comes from an adult man with Graves' ophthalmopathy.

The CDR3 DNA reads as TGTGCCAGCAACTCCACAGGGGTTGCAACTAATGAAAAACTGTTTTTT. This encodes CASNSTGVATNEKLFF. The chain has TRBV7-2 and TRBJ1-4; TRBD1 aligns across 7 bases. Germline CDR1 and CDR2: SGHTA and FQGNSA. This CDR3 is built from 16 residues. The V and J ends lost 7 bases and 0 bases, in that order; junction bases with no gene match: 8.